The entry that follows covers one TCR beta chain sequence. Its antigen is not known. Measured with immunoSEQ multiplex PCR; TCRdb has only the in-frame clones, and not every one. The table shows over 85,000 clones, with 80% to 95% occurring only once. Germline CDR1 and CDR2: SEHNR and FQNEAQ (reference sequence). There are 15 residues in the CDR3. V was clipped by 9 bases and J by 7 bases, with 25 bases between them. This specimen belongs to a study of graft-versus-host responses after intestinal transplantation. Study information: Recipients got multivisceral, liver-intestinal, or isolated intestinal transplants. Points from the study as a whole: Detection of GvH clones occurred in recipient marrow, and some had their first appearance in ileum or blood.

The specimen was unstimulated CD8+ T cells sorted from spleen or lymph node cells, collected before intestinal transplant. The sequence was collected from a human donor who received an intestinal transplant. The chain joins TRBV7-9 to TRBJ2-7, with a weak D call TRBD2 (5 bases). CDR3 DNA: TGTGCCAGTACTAGTGCGCAGAGCTCTCTTCGGGAGCAGTACTTC. Translating gives CASTSAQSSLREQYF.